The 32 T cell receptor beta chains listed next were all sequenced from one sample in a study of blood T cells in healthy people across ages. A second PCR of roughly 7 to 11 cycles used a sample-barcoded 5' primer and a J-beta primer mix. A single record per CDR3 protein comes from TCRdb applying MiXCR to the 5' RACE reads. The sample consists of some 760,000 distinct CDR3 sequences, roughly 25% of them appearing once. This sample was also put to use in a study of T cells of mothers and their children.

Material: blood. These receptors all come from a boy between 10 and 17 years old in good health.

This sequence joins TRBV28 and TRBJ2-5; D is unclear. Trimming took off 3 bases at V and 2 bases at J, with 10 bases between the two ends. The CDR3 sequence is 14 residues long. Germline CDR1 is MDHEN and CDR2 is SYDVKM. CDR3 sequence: CASSFGHAQETQYF. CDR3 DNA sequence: TGTGCCAGCAGTTTCGGGCACGCACAAGAGACCCAGTACTTC.

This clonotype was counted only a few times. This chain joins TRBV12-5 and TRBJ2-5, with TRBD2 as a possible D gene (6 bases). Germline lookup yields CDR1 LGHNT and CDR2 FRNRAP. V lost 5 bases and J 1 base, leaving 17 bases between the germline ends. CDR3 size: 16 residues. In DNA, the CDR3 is TGTGCTAGTGGTCCCCCGGGGGAGTCGACCCAAGAGACCCAGTACTTC. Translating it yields CASGPPGESTQETQYF.

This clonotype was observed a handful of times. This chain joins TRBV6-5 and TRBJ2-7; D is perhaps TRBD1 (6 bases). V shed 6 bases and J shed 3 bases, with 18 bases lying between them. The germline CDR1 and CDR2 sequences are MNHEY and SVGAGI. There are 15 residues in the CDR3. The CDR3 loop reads CASSQTGFGVYEQYF. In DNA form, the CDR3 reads TGTGCCAGCAGCCAAACAGGGTTCGGGGTCTACGAGCAGTACTTC.

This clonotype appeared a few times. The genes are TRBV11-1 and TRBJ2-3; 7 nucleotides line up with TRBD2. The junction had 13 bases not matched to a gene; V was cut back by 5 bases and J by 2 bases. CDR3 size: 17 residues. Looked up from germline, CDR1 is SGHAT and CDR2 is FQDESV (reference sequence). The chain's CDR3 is CASSNAAAGYNTDTQYF. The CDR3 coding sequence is TGTGCCAGCAGCAACGCCGCAGCGGGATATAACACAGATACGCAGTATTTT.

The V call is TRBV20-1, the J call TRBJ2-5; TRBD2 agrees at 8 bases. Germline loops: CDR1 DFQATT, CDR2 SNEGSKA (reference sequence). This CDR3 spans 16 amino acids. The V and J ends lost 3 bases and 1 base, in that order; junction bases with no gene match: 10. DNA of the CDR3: TGCAGTGCTAGTTCGGGGGGGGACGGGGGCCAAGAGACCCAGTACTTC. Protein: CSASSGGDGGQETQYF.

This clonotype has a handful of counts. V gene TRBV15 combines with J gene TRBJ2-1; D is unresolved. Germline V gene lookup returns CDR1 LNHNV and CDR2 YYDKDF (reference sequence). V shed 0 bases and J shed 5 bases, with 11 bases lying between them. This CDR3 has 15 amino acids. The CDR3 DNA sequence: TGTGCCACCAGCAGAGAAGGGTCGAACAACAATGAGCAGTTCTTC. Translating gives CATSREGSNNNEQFF.

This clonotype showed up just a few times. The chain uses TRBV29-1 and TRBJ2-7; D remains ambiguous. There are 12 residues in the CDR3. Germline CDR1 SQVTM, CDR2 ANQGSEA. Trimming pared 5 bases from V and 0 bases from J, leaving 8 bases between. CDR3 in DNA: TGCAGCGTTAGGCAGCCCTCCTACGAGCAGTACTTC. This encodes CSVRQPSYEQYF.

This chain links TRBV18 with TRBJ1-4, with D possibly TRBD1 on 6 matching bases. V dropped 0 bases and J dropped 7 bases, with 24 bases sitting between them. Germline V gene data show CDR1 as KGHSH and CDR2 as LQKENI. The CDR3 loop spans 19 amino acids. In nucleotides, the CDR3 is TGTGCCAGCTCACCACCTGGAGTTGGAGGCCAGGGGCTTGGTGAAAAACTGTTTTTT. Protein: CASSPPGVGGQGLGEKLFF.

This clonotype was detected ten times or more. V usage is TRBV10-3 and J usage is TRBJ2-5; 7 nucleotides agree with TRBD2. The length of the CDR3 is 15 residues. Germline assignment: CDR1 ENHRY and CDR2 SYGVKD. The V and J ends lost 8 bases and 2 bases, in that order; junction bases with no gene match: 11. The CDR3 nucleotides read TGTGCCATCGGGGCCAGGGACTACCTTCAAGAGACCCAGTACTTC. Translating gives CAIGARDYLQETQYF.

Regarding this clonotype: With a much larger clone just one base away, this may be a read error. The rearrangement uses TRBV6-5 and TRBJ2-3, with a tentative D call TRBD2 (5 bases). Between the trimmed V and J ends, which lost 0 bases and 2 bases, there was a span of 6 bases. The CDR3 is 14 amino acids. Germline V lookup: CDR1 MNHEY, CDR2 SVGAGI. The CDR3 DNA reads TGTGCCAGCAGTTACTCGACTATCACAGATACGCAGTATTTT. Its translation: CASSYSTITDTQYF.

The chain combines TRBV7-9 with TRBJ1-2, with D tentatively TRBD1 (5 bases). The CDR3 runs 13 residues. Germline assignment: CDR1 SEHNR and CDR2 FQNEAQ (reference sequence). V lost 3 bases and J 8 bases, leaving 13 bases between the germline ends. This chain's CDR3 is CASSLGEMWGYTF. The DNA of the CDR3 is TGTGCCAGCAGCTTGGGGGAAATGTGGGGCTACACCTTC.

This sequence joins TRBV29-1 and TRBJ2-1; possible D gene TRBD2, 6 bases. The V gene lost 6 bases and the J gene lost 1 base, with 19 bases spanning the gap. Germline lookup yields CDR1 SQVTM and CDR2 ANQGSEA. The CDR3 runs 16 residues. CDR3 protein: CSVKDYLATSYNEQFF. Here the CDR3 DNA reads TGCAGCGTAAAGGACTACCTAGCAACGTCCTACAATGAGCAGTTCTTC.

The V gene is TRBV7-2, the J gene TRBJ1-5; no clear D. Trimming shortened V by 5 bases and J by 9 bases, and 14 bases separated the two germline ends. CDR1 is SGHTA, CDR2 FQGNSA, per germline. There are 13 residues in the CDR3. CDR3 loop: CASSGPGRWPQHF. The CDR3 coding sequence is TGTGCCAGCAGCGGACCAGGCAGATGGCCCCAGCATTTT.

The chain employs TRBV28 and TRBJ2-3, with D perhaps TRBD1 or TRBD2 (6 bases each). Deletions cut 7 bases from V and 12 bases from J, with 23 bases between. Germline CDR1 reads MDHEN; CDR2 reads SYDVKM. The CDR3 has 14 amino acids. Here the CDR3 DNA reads TGTGCCAGCATTACCCGGGGGCAGAAACGAGGCCAGTATTTT. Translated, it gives CASITRGQKRGQYF.

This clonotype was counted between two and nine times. CDR3 sequence (DNA): TGCAGTGCTAGAGATGAAGGACTAGCGGGAGGCGGGTGGAATGAGCAGTTCTTC. Translating it yields CSARDEGLAGGGWNEQFF. This chain connects TRBV20-1 to TRBJ2-5; 14 positions agree with TRBD2. The J call may not be correct, given that the DNA end is closer to TRBJ2-1. The CDR3 covers 18 residues. Germline CDR1 reads DFQATT; CDR2 reads SNEGSKA (reference sequence).

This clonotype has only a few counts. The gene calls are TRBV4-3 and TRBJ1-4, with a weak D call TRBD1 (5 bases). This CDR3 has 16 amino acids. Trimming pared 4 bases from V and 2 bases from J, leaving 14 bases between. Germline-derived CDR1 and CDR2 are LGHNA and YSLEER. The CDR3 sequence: CASSRKGGGTNEKLFF. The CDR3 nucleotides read TGCGCCAGCAGCCGCAAGGGCGGGGGGACTAATGAAAAACTGTTTTTT.

CDR3 DNA: TGTGCCAGCAGCTTGAAGGGGACGGGTGAAAAACTGTTTTTT. This codes for CASSLKGTGEKLFF. V usage is TRBV5-6 and J usage is TRBJ1-4; perhaps TRBD1 as D (5 bases). The CDR3 totals 14 residues. Trimming removed 1 base from V and 7 bases from J, with 11 bases in between. Looked up from germline, CDR1 is SGHDT and CDR2 is YYEEEE.

The CDR3 sequence: CASSLTNSYQPQHF. DNA for the CDR3: TGTGCCAGCAGTTTAACGAACAGCTATCAGCCCCAGCATTTT. This chain connects TRBV12-3 or TRBV12-4 to TRBJ1-5, with D uncertain. The CDR3 consists of 14 residues. The V end was cut by 2 bases, the J end by 5 bases, with 10 bases between.

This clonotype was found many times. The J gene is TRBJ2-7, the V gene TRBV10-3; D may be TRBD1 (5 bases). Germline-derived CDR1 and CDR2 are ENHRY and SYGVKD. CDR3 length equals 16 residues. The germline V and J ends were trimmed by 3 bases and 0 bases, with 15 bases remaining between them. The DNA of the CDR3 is TGTGCCATCAGTGACTCTCGGACATTAAGCTCCTACGAGCAGTACTTC. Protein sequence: CAISDSRTLSSYEQYF.

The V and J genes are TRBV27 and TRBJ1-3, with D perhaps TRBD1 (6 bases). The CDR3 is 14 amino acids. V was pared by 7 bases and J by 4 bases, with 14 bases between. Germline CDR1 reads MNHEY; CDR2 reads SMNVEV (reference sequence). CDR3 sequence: CASKETGPGNTIYF. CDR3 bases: TGTGCCAGCAAAGAGACAGGCCCGGGAAACACCATATATTTT.

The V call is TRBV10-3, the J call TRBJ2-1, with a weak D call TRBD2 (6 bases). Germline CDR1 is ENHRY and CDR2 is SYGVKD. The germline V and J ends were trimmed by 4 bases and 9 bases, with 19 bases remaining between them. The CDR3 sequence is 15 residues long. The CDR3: CAISVWSGSPGEQFF. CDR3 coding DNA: TGTGCCATCAGTGTTTGGAGCGGGTCCCCGGGTGAGCAGTTCTTC.

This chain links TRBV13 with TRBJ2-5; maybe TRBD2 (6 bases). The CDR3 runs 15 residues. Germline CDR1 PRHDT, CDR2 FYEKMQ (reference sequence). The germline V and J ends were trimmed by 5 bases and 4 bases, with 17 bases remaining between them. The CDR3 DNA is TGTGCCAGCAGCCAAACCGGGAGCCGGGGAGAGACCCAGTACTTC. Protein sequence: CASSQTGSRGETQYF.

This chain's CDR3 is CASSIGTGVAKNIQYF. The CDR3 DNA follows: TGTGCCAGCAGTATAGGGACAGGGGTTGCCAAAAACATTCAGTACTTC. The genes are TRBV2 and TRBJ2-4; 10 bases align to TRBD1. CDR3 size: 16 residues. CDR1 is SNHLY, CDR2 FYNNEI, per germline. Trimming cost V 5 bases and J 1 base; bases outside gene matches: 5.

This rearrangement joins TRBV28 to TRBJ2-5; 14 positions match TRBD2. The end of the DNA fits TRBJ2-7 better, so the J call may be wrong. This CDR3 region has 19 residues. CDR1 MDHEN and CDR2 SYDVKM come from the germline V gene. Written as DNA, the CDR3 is TGTGCCAGCAGACCGGGAGCCCGACTAGCGGGAGGGGGGGTTTACGAGCAGTACTTC. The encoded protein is CASRPGARLAGGGVYEQYF.

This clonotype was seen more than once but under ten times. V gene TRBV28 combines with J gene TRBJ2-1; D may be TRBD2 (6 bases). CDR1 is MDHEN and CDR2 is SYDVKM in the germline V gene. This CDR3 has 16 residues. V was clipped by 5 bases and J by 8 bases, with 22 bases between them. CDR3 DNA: TGTGCCAGCAGTCCAATTATCGGGGGAGTGGTCGATGAGCAGTTCTTC. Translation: CASSPIIGGVVDEQFF.

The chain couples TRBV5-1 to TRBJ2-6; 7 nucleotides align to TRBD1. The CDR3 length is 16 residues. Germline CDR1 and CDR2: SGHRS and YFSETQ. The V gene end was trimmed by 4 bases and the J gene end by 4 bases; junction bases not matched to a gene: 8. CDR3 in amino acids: CASSPPTGAGANVLTF. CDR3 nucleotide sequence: TGCGCCAGCAGCCCGCCCACAGGGGCCGGGGCCAACGTCCTGACTTTC.

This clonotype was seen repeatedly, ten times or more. CDR3 residues: CASSLLGDTQYF. The CDR3 nucleotides are TGTGCCAGCAGCCTCCTAGGAGATACGCAGTATTTT. The chain has TRBV28 and TRBJ2-3; D ambiguous. Trimming stripped 6 bases from V and 5 bases from J, with 9 bases between. There are 12 residues in the CDR3. The V gene's germline CDR1 is MDHEN and CDR2 SYDVKM.

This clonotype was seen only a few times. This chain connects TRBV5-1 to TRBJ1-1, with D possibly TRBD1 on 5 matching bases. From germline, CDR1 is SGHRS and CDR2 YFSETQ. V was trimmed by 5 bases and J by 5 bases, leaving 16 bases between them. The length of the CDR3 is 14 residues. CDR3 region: CASRRALEGTEAFF. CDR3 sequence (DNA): TGCGCCAGCAGACGGGCCCTGGAGGGGACTGAAGCTTTCTTT.

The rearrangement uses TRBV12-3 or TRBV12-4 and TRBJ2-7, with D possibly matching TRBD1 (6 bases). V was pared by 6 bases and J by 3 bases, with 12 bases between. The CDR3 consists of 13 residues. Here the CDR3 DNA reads TGTGCCAGCAGCCCTGGACAGCTCTACGAGCAGTACTTC. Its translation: CASSPGQLYEQYF.

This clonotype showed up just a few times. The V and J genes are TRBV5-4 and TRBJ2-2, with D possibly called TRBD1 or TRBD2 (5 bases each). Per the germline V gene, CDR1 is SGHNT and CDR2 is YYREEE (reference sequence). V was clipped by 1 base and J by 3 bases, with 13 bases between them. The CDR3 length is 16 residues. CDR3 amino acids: CASSLIGDEDTGELFF. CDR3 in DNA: TGTGCCAGCAGCTTGATAGGGGACGAGGACACCGGGGAGCTGTTTTTT.

This CDR3 is CASSLGSRGGEQYF. For the CDR3, the DNA is TGCGCCAGCAGCTTGGGTAGTCGCGGGGGCGAGCAGTACTTC. The V gene is TRBV5-1, the J gene TRBJ2-7; 7 bases line up with TRBD2. The germline CDR1 and CDR2 sequences are SGHRS and YFSETQ. The CDR3 runs to 14 residues. The V and J ends lost 0 bases and 6 bases, in that order; junction bases with no gene match: 6.

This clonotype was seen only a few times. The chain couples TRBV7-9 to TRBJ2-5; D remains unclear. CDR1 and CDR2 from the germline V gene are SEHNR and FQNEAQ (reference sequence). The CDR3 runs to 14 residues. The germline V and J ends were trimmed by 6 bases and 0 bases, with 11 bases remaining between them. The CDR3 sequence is CASSQTQYQETQYF. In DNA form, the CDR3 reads TGTGCCAGCAGTCAAACACAGTACCAAGAGACCCAGTACTTC.